The 11 T cell receptor beta chains below come from one sample, sequenced in a study of T cells in Graves' hyperthyroidism and ophthalmopathy. Template material for amplifying TCR beta CDR3 regions consisted of RNA transcripts. TCR CDR3 regions were first amplified by RT-PCR with HTBI primers. One entry per CDR3 protein results from TCRdb running MiXCR on the multiplex PCR reads. Here the sample spans more than 300,000 distinct CDR3 sequences, roughly a sixth being singletons. The sample taken for sequencing was blood. These TCRs come from a young woman with Graves' hyperthyroidism that later progressed to Graves' ophthalmopathy.

This clonotype occurred many times. The chain is built from TRBV28 and TRBJ1-1, with 9 bases lining up with TRBD1. V trimming: 6 bases; J trimming: 4 bases; junction bases outside the gene matches: 6. Germline loops: CDR1 MDHEN, CDR2 SYDVKM. The CDR3 loop spans 14 amino acids. CDR3 protein: CASSFTGGVTEAFF. CDR3 in DNA: TGTGCCAGCAGCTTCACAGGGGGCGTCACTGAAGCTTTCTTT.

This clonotype came up many times. The genes are TRBV28 and TRBJ1-2; D is unclear. Trimming took off 2 bases at V and 8 bases at J, with 15 bases between the two ends. CDR1 and CDR2 from the germline V gene are MDHEN and SYDVKM. The CDR3 length is 14 residues. CDR3 DNA: TGTGCCAGCAGTTTAGGAGCAGGAAGTTGGGGCTACACCTTC. Its protein is CASSLGAGSWGYTF.

This clonotype was seen ten or more times. This sequence joins TRBV7-9 and TRBJ1-6; TRBD1 might be the D (5 bases). V lost 5 bases to trimming and J lost 7 bases, with 21 bases between them. The germline CDR1 and CDR2 sequences are SEHNR and FQNEAQ (reference sequence). CDR3 length: 17 amino acids. CDR3 nucleotides: TGTGCCAGCAGCCAATCTAGGGACCTAGGAGGGAATTCACCCCTCCACTTT. Its translation is CASSQSRDLGGNSPLHF.

Ten or more counts support this clonotype. The chain joins TRBV28 to TRBJ2-2; 8 bases fit TRBD2. The trim removed 4 bases at V and 1 base at J, leaving 8 bases unmatched. The CDR3 runs 17 residues. Germline V gene sequence: CDR1 MDHEN, CDR2 SYDVKM. The DNA for the CDR3 is TGTGCCAGCAGTTCAGCGGGGGCCGCCCTGAACACCGGGGAGCTGTTTTTT. Its translation: CASSSAGAALNTGELFF. The full variable domain, with the rest looked up from reference TRBV28 and TRBJ2-2, is DVKVTQSSRYLVKRTGEKVFLECVQDMDHENMFWYRQDPGLGLRLIYFSYDVKMKEKGDIPEGYSVSREKKERFSLILESASTNQTSMYLCASSSAGAALNTGELFFGEGSRLTVL.

The rearrangement links TRBV29-1 to TRBJ2-4; D gene unclear. The V end was cut by 0 bases, the J end by 5 bases, with 5 bases between. CDR1 and CDR2 (germline): SQVTM, ANQGSEA. The CDR3 consists of 12 residues. The CDR3 DNA sequence: TGCAGCGTTGAAGAGTATCAAAACATTCAGTACTTC. It yields the protein CSVEEYQNIQYF.

This chain uses TRBV4-1 with TRBJ2-2; 8 bases agree with TRBD2. The germline gives CDR1 MGHRA, CDR2 YSYEKL. V was clipped by 0 bases and J by 4 bases; unmatched bases: 7. The CDR3 is 17 residues long. The CDR3 is CASSQDLAGGRTGELFF. The CDR3 DNA sequence: TGCGCCAGCAGCCAAGACCTGGCGGGAGGTCGCACCGGGGAGCTGTTTTTT.

The sample holds many counts of this clonotype. V gene TRBV6-1 combines with J gene TRBJ2-7; possible D gene TRBD1, 6 bases. This CDR3 has 16 amino acids. Between the trimmed V and J ends, which lost 6 bases and 2 bases, there was a span of 20 bases. CDR1 is MNHNS and CDR2 is SASEGT in the germline V gene. The CDR3 reads CASSVPSGVGPYEQYF. CDR3 bases: TGTGCCAGCAGCGTTCCCTCAGGGGTCGGCCCCTACGAGCAGTACTTC.

V usage is TRBV12-3 or TRBV12-4 and J usage is TRBJ2-7; 11 nucleotides line up with TRBD2. After removal of 6 bases from V and 4 bases from J, the junction contained 5 bases not matched to a gene. The CDR3 has 14 residues. Written as DNA, the CDR3 is TGTGCCAGCAGATTTAGCGGGAGGGCATACGAGCAGTACTTC. Protein: CASRFSGRAYEQYF.

This clonotype was recorded many times. The chain uses TRBV3-1 and TRBJ1-6, with 9 nucleotides matching TRBD1. Losses at the gene ends were 3 bases for V and 10 bases for J; bases not matched to a gene: 7. This CDR3 comprises 15 residues. Germline CDR1 and CDR2: LGHDT and YNNKEL (reference sequence). The CDR3 protein is CASSQRSGTGSPLHF. The CDR3 DNA is TGTGCCAGCAGCCAGAGATCCGGGACAGGGTCACCCCTCCACTTT.

At least ten counts were recorded for this clonotype. The rearrangement links TRBV5-1 to TRBJ2-7; 10 nucleotides match TRBD1. The V segment lost 3 bases and the J segment 7 bases; nucleotides outside the gene matches: 7. The CDR3 loop spans 14 amino acids. CDR1 and CDR2 from the germline V gene are SGHRS and YFSETQ. In DNA form, the CDR3 reads TGCGCCAGCAGCTGGGACAGGGGTATTTGGGAGCAGTACTTC. Translated: CASSWDRGIWEQYF.

The chain recombines TRBV9 with TRBJ2-7; 11 bases are a match to TRBD2. The CDR3 covers 18 residues. The J segment lost 0 bases and the V segment lost 3 bases, leaving 11 bases of the junction unmatched. Germline assignment: CDR1 SGDLS and CDR2 YYNGEE. The CDR3 DNA reads TGTGCCAGCAGCGCCATTAGCGGGAGGGCCCCGTTCTCCTACGAGCAGTACTTC. Encoded protein: CASSAISGRAPFSYEQYF.